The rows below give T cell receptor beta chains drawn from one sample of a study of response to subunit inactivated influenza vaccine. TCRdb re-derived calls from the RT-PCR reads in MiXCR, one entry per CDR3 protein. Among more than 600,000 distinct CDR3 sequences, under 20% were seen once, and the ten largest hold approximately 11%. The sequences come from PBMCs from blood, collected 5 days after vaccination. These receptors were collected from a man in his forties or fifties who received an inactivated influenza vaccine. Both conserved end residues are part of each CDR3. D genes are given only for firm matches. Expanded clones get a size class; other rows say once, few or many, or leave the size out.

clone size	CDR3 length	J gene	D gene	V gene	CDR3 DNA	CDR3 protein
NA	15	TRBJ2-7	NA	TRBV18	TGTGCCAGCTCACCACGGGCAGGGGACTCCTACGAGCAGTACTTC	CASSPRAGDSYEQYF
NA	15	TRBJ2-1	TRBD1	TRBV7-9	TGTGCCAGCAGCTTCCCGGGACAGGGATACAATGAGCAGTTCTTC	CASSFPGQGYNEQFF
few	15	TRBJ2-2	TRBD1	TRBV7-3	TGTGCCAGCAGACAAGCTGGGACAGGGGACGGGGAGCTGTTTTTT	CASRQAGTGDGELFF
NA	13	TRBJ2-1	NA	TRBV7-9	TGTGCCAGCGGCATCGCTGGATACAATGAGCAGTTCTTC	CASGIAGYNEQFF
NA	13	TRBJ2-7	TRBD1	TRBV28	TGTGCCAGCGGACAGGGTGTTAACTACGAGCAGTACTTC	CASGQGVNYEQYF
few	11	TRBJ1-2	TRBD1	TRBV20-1	TGCAGTGCTGGGGACAGGGCTGGCTACACCTTC	CSAGDRAGYTF
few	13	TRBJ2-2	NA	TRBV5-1	TGCGCCAGCAGGACAGAGAACACCGGGGAGCTGTTTTTT	CASRTENTGELFF
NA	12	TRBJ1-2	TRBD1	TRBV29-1	TGCAGCGCCCGACAGGGCGCCTATGGCTACACCTTC	CSARQGAYGYTF
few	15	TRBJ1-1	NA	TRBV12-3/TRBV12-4	TGTGCCAGCAGTCCGAGACAGGCCGGGGGCACTGAAGCTTTCTTT	CASSPRQAGGTEAFF
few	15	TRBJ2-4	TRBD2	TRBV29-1	TGCAGCGTTACCAATGGGAGGGATTCCAAAAACATTCAGTACTTC	CSVTNGRDSKNIQYF
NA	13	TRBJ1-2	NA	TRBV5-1	TGCGCCAGCAGCTTGGACGTTACCTATGGCTACACCTTC	CASSLDVTYGYTF
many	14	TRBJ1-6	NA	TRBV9	TGTGCCAGCAGCGTAGACAGGGTAGATTCACCCCTCCACTTT	CASSVDRVDSPLHF
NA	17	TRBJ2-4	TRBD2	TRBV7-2	TGTGCCAGCAGCTTAGCGGGACTAGCGGAGGCAAAAAACATTCAGTACTTC	CASSLAGLAEAKNIQYF
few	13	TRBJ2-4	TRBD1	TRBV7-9	TGTGCCAGCAAAGGTGGACAGGGAAAATTTCAGTACTTC	CASKGGQGKFQYF
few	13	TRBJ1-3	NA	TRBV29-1	TGCAGCGTTGTGGCTGGGTCGGGAAACACCATATATTTT	CSVVAGSGNTIYF
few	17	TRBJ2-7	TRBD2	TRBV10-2	TGCGCCAGCAGCCTGACTAGCGGGGGGGCGGCAGCCTACGAGCAGTACTTC	CASSLTSGGAAAYEQYF
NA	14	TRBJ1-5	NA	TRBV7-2	TGTGCCAGCAGCTTAGTTCGGGGCGCGAAGCCCCAGCATTTT	CASSLVRGAKPQHF
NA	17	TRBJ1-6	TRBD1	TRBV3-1	TGTGCCAGCAGCCAAGGATTGATGACAGGGGGCGGATCACCCCTCCACTTT	CASSQGLMTGGGSPLHF
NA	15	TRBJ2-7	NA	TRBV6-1	TGTGCCAGCAGTCTAGTCTACAGGGATTCCTACGAGCAGTACTTC	CASSLVYRDSYEQYF
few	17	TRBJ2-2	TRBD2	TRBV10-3	TGTGCCATCAGCCGCCTGACTAGCGGGGGTGACACCGGGGAGCTGTTTTTT	CAISRLTSGGDTGELFF
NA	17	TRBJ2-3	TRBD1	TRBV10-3	TGTGCCATCAGTGAGTCGAGGGGGCGCCTAATTCGGGATACGCAGTATTTT	CAISESRGRLIRDTQYF
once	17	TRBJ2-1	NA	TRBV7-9	TGTGCCAGCAGCTCGGGACGTCTAGCGTTGGTTTACAATGAGCAGTTCTTC	CASSSGRLALVYNEQFF
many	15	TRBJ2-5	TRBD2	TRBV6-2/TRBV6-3	TGTGCCAGCAGTTACGTAGGAGCGGGAGGAGAGACCCAGTACTTC	CASSYVGAGGETQYF
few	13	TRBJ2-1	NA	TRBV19	TGTGCCAGTATCGGGGTAGGGTCCAGTGAGCAGTTCTTC	CASIGVGSSEQFF
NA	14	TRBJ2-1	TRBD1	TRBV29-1	TGCAGCGTAGGGACAGGTAGCCATGCGGGTGAGCAGTTCTTC	CSVGTGSHAGEQFF
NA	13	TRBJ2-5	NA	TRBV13	TGTGCCAGCAGCTTAAAACTCCAAGAGACCCAGTACTTC	CASSLKLQETQYF
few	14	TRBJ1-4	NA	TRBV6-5	TGTGCCAGCAGTTACTCCACAGGGAATGAAAAACTGTTTTTT	CASSYSTGNEKLFF
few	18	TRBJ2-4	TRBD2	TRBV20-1	TGCAGTGCTAGATTCACTAGCGGCAGATACCAGGCCAAAAACATTCAGTACTTC	CSARFTSGRYQAKNIQYF
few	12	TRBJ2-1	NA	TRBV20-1	TGCAGTGCACCGGACTATAGCTTTGAGCAGTTCTTC	CSAPDYSFEQFF
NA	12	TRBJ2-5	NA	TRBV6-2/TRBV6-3	TGTGCCAGCAGTTATGGATTTGGGTTCCAGTACTTC	CASSYGFGFQYF
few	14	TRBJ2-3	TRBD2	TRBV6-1	TGTGCCAGCAGTGAGGGACTAGTCACAGATACGCAGTATTTT	CASSEGLVTDTQYF
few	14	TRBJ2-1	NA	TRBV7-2	TGTGCCAGCAGCTCTATAACAGGTGATAATGAGCAGTTCTTC	CASSSITGDNEQFF
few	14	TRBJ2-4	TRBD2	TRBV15	TGTGCCACCGCAAACCGGGACTACAAAAACATTCAGTACTTC	CATANRDYKNIQYF
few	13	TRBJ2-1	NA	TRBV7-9	TGTGCCAGCAGCTTAGCGAACACACAGGAGCAGTTCTTC	CASSLANTQEQFF
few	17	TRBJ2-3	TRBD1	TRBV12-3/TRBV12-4	TGTGCCAGCAGTCAAAACCTCAGGGGGCTCGGGGCAGATACGCAGTATTTT	CASSQNLRGLGADTQYF
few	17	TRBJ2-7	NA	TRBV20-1	TGCAGTGCTAGCCGAACACCCTCAGTAACCCCACGGGGCGAGCAGTACTTC	CSASRTPSVTPRGEQYF
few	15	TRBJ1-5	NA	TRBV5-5	TGTGCCAGCAGCTGGGGGACACTGGGAGGTCAGCCCCAGCATTTT	CASSWGTLGGQPQHF
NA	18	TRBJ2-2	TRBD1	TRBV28	TGTGCCAGCAGTTTATACCCGTGGGGACAGACATACACCGGGGAGCTGTTTTTT	CASSLYPWGQTYTGELFF
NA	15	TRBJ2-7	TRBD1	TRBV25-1	TGTGCCAGCAGGATGGGACAGGGAACGACCTACGAGCAGTACTTC	CASRMGQGTTYEQYF
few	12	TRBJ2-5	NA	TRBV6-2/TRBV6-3	TGTGCCAGCAGTTATCAAAGTCGGACCCAGTACTTC	CASSYQSRTQYF
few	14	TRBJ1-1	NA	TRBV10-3	TGTGCCATCAGTGCGTCGGGGGCTATTACTGAAGCTTTCTTT	CAISASGAITEAFF
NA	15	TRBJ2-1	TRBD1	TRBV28	TGTGCCAGCAGTCGCCAGGGGGCTCGGTACAATGAGCAGTTCTTC	CASSRQGARYNEQFF
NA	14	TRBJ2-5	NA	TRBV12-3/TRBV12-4	TGTGCCAGCACCCAGGGACTTCCGTCAGAGACCCAGTACTTC	CASTQGLPSETQYF
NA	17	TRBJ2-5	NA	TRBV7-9	TGTGCCAGCAGCCACCTTCGGGGACCTGGAGTCAAAGAGACCCAGTACTTC	CASSHLRGPGVKETQYF
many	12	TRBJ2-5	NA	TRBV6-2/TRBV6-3	TGTGCCAGCAGCCCCCCACAAGAGACCCAGTACTTC	CASSPPQETQYF
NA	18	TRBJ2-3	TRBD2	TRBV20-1	TGCAGTGCCCGGGGCGGGGCGGGAGAGGGGACTAGCACAGATACGCAGTATTTT	CSARGGAGEGTSTDTQYF
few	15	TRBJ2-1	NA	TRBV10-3	TGTGCCATCAGTGAAGGGGGACCCTCCTACAATGAGCAGTTCTTC	CAISEGGPSYNEQFF
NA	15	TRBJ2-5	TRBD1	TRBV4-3	TGCGCCAGCAGCCACGCAACAGGGGGAGGAGAGACCCAGTACTTC	CASSHATGGGETQYF
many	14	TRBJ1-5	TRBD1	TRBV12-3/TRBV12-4	TGTGCCAGCAGTCGGACAGGGGGCAGCCAGCCCCAGCATTTT	CASSRTGGSQPQHF
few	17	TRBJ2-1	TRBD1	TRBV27	TGTGCCAGCAGATCCTTTCCTGACAGGGGTCCATACAATGAGCAGTTCTTC	CASRSFPDRGPYNEQFF
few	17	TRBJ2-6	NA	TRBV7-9	TGTGCCAGCAGCTTGGGCAGGGGTAGTGAGGGGGCCAACGTCCTGACTTTC	CASSLGRGSEGANVLTF